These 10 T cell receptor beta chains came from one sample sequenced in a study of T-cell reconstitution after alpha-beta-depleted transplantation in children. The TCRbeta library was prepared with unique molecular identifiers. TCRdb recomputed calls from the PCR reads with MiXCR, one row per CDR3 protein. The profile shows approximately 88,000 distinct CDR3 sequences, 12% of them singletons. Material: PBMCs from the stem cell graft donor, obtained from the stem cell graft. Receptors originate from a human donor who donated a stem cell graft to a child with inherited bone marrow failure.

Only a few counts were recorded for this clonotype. The CDR3 loop reads CSAPRGGASNTGELFF. For the CDR3, the DNA is TGCAGTGCCCCCCGCGGCGGGGCATCGAACACCGGGGAGCTGTTTTTT. V usage is TRBV20-1 and J usage is TRBJ2-2; possible D gene TRBD2, 6 bases. V lost 6 bases, J lost 0 bases, and 17 bases lay in between. The germline gives CDR1 DFQATT, CDR2 SNEGSKA (reference sequence). The CDR3 sequence is 16 residues long.

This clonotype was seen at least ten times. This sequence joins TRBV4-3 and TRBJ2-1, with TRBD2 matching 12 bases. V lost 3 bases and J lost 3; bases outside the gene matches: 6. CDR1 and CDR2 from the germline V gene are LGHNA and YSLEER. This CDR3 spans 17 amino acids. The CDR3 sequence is CASSQRTSGTNYNEQFF. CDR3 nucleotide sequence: TGCGCCAGCAGCCAGAGGACTAGCGGGACAAACTACAATGAGCAGTTCTTC.

The CDR3 region is CASSWGKVGGDTQYF. Here the CDR3 DNA reads TGTGCCAGCAGCTGGGGGAAAGTGGGGGGGGATACGCAGTATTTT. The chain is built from TRBV5-4 and TRBJ2-3; 7 nucleotides match TRBD2. Trimming cost V 3 bases and J 6 bases; bases outside gene matches: 10. Germline V lookup: CDR1 SGHNT, CDR2 YYREEE (reference sequence). The CDR3 spans 15 residues.

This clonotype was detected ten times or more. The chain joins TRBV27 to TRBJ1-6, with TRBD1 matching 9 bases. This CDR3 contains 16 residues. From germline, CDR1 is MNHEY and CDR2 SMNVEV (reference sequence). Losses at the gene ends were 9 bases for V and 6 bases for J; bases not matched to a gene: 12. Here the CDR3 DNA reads TGTGCCAGTCGACAACAGGGGGCGCTTCGTAATTCACCCCTCCACTTT. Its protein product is CASRQQGALRNSPLHF.

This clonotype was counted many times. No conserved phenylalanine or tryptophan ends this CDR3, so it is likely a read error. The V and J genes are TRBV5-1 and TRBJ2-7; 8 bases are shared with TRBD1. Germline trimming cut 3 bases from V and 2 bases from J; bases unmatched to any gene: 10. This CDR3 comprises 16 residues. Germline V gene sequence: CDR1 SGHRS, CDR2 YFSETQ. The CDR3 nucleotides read TGCGCCAGCAGCTCCCAAGGACAGGGATCTACCTACGAGCAGTACTCC. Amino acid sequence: CASSSQGQGSTYEQYS.

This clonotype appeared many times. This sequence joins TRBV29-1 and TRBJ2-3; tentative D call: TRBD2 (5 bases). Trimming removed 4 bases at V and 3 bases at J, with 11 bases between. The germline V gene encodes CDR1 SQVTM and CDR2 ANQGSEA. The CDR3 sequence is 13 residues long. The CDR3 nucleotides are TGCAGCGTTGTGAGGGCGGAGACAGATACGCAGTATTTT. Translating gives CSVVRAETDTQYF.

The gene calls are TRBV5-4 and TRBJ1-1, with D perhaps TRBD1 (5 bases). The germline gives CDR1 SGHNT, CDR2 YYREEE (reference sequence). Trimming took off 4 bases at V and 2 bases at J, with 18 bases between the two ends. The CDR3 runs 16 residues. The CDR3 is CASSPTIGGTNTEAFF. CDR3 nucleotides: TGTGCCAGCAGCCCCACGATCGGGGGAACCAACACTGAAGCTTTCTTT.

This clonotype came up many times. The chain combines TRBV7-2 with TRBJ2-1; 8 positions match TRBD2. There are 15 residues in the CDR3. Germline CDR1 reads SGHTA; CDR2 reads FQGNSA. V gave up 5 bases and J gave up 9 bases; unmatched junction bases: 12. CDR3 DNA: TGTGCCAGCAGCCTCAACCCAGCGGGAGACGGTGAGCAGTTCTTC. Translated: CASSLNPAGDGEQFF.

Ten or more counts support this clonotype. The CDR3 sequence: CASSLAGGETGANVLTF. CDR3 DNA sequence: TGTGCCAGCAGCTTAGCGGGCGGGGAGACTGGGGCCAACGTCCTGACTTTC. The chain carries TRBV7-9 and TRBJ2-6; D is possibly TRBD2 (6 bases). CDR1 and CDR2 (germline): SEHNR, FQNEAQ (reference sequence). The V end was cut by 0 bases, the J end by 2 bases, with 11 bases between. There are 17 residues in the CDR3.

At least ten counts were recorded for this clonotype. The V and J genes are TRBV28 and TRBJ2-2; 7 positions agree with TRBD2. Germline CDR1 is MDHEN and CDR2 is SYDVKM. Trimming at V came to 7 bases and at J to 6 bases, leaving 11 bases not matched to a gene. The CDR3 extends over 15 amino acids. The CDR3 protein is CASTRAGRVAGELFF. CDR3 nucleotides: TGTGCCAGCACCAGAGCGGGAAGAGTGGCCGGGGAGCTGTTTTTT.